The clone carrying this TCR beta chain was observed a single time. Between the trimmed V and J ends, which lost 1 base and 8 bases, there was a span of 18 bases. The V gene's germline CDR1 is SGHTA and CDR2 FQGNSA. CDR3 length: 16 residues. The data belong to a study of cytomegalovirus exposure and HLA in healthy donors. 60 Vbeta and 13 Jbeta primers were used in PCR. Using immunoSEQ multiplex PCR, the repertoire was profiled, and TCRdb retains in-frame clones only, with some absent. The repertoire holds some 130,000 clones, with approximately 68% as singletons. What was sequenced was PBMCs. The source of this sequence is a man between 25 and 39 years old in good health and CMV-seropositive. The rearrangement joins TRBV7-2 to TRBJ1-3; D ambiguous. The CDR3 loop is CASSLEITSFGHTIYF. The CDR3 DNA is TGTGCCAGCAGCTTAGAAATTACATCCTTTGGTCACACCATATATTTT.